The entry below describes one T cell receptor (beta chain). The sample originates from a study of regulatory T cells in long-lasting Graves disease. CDR3-region Arm-PCR and iRepertoire HTBI primers produced the TCR beta libraries. MiXCR was run by TCRdb on the multiplex PCR reads, yielding one entry per CDR3 protein. The table includes over 500,000 distinct CDR3 sequences, approximately 15% detected once. Time point indicated: newly diagnosed GD, antithyroid drugs for less than 3 months. There was RNA extracted from PBMCs, and the TCR library was made from it. V dropped 5 bases and J dropped 0 bases, with 17 bases sitting between them. Germline V gene sequence: CDR1 SGHVS, CDR2 FNYEAQ. CDR3 size: 17 residues. These data were likewise used in another study, on T cells in Graves' hyperthyroidism and ophthalmopathy. That study adds: The TCR CDR3 was amplified in a first-round RT-PCR using the HTBI primer set. By a 13 V-J model, ophthalmopathy was set apart from stable hyperthyroidism. For ophthalmopathy, model prediction preceded onset by a median roughly 6.3 months.

The sequence derives from a woman in her 30s with Graves disease. Specimen: peripheral blood mononuclear cells (PBMCs), collected at new diagnosis, from a patient treated with antithyroid drugs. The gene calls are TRBV7-6 and TRBJ2-1; tentative D call: TRBD2 (7 bases). This chain's CDR3 is CASSPGSGTSSYNEQFF. DNA for the CDR3: TGTGCCAGCAGCCCTGGGAGCGGGACAAGCTCCTACAATGAGCAGTTCTTC.